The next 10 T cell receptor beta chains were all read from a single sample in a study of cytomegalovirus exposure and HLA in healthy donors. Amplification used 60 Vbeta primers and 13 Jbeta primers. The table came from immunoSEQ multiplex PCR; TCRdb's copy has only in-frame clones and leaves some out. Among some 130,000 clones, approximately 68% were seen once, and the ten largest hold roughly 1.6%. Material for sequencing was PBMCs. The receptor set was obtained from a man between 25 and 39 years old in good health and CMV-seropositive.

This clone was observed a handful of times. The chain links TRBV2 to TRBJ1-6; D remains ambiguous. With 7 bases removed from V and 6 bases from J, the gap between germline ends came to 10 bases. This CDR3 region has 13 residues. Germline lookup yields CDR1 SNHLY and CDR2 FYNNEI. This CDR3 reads CASKGEVNSPLHF. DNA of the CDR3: TGTGCCAGCAAAGGAGAGGTTAATTCACCCCTCCACTTT.

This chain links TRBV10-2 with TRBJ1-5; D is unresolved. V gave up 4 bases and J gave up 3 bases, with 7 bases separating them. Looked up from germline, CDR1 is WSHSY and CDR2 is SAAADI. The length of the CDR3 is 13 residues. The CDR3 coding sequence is TGCGCCAGCAGTGGGCAGGTCAATCAGCCCCAGCATTTT. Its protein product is CASSGQVNQPQHF.

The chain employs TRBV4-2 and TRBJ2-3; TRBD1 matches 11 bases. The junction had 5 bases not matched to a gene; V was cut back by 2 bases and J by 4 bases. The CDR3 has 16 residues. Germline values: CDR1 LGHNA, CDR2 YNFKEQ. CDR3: CASSQRGTGGSDTQYF. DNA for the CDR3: TGTGCCAGCAGCCAACGAGGGACAGGGGGATCAGATACGCAGTATTTT.

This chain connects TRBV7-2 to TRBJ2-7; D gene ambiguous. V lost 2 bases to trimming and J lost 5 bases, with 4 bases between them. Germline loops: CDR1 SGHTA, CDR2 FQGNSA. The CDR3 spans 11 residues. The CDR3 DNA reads TGTGCCAGCAGCTTATTTAACGAGCAGTACTTC. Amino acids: CASSLFNEQYF.

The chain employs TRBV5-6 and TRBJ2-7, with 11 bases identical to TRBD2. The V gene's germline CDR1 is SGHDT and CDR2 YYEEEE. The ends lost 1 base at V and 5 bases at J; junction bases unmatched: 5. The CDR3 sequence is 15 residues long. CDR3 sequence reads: CASSLTSGSWNEQYF. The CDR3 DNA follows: TGTGCCAGCAGCTTGACTAGCGGGAGTTGGAACGAGCAGTACTTC. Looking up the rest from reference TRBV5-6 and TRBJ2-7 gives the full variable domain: DAGVTQSPTHLIKTRGQQVTLRCSPKSGHDTVSWYQQALGQGPQFIFQYYEEEERQRGNFPDRFSGHQFPNYSSELNVNALLLGDSALYLCASSLTSGSWNEQYFGPGTRLTVT.

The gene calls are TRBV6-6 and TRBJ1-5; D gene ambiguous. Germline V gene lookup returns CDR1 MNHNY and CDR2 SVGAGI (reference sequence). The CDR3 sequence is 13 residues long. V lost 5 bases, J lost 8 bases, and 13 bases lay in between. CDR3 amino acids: CASSPPPGEPQHF. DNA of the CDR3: TGTGCCAGCAGTCCCCCACCCGGGGAGCCCCAGCATTTT.

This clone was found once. The CDR3 DNA is TGTGCCAGCAGCTTGGCCGGGACAGGGGTTTCCTACGAGCAGTACTTC. Amino acids: CASSLAGTGVSYEQYF. The J gene is TRBJ2-7, the V gene TRBV7-8, with 10 bases lining up with TRBD1. J was trimmed by 1 base and V by 3 bases; bases with no gene match: 6. The CDR3 is made up of 16 amino acids. CDR1 and CDR2 (germline): SGHVS, FQNEAQ.

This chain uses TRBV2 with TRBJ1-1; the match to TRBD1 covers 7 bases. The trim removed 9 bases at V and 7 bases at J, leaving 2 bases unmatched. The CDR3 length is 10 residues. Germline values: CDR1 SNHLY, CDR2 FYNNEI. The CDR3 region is CARGQREAFF. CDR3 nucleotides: TGTGCCAGGGGACAGCGTGAAGCTTTCTTT.

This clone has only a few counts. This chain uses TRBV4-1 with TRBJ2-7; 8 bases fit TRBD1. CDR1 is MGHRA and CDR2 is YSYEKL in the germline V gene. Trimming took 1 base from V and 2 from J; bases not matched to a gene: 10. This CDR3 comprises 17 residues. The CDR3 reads CASSQGIAGQVTYEQYF. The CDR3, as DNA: TGCGCCAGCAGCCAAGGCATCGCGGGACAGGTTACCTACGAGCAGTACTTC.

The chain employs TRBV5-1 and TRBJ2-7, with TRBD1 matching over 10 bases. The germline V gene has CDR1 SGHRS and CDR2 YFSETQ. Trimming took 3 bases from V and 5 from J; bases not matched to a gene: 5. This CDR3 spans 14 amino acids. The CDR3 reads CASSSGQGWNEQYF. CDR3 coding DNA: TGCGCCAGCAGCTCGGGACAGGGGTGGAACGAGCAGTACTTC.